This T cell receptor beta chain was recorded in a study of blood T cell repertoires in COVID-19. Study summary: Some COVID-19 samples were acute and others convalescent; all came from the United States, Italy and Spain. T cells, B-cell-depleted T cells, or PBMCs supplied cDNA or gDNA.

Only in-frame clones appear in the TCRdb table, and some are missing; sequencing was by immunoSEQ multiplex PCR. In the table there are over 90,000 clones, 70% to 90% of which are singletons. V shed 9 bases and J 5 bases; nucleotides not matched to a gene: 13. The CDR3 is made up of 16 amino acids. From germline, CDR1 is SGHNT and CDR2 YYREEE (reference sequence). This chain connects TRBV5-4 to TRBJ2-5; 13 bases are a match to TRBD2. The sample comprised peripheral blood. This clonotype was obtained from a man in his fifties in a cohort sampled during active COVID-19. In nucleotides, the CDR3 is TGTGCCATCGGACTAGCGGGGGCCACGCGGGAGGAGACCCAGTACTTC. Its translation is CAIGLAGATREETQYF. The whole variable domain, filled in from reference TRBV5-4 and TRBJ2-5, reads ETGVTQSPTHLIKTRGQQVTLRCSSQSGHNTVSWYQQALGQGPQFIFQYYREEENGRGNFPPRFSGLQFPNYSSELNVNALELDDSALYLCAIGLAGATREETQYFGPGTRLLVL.